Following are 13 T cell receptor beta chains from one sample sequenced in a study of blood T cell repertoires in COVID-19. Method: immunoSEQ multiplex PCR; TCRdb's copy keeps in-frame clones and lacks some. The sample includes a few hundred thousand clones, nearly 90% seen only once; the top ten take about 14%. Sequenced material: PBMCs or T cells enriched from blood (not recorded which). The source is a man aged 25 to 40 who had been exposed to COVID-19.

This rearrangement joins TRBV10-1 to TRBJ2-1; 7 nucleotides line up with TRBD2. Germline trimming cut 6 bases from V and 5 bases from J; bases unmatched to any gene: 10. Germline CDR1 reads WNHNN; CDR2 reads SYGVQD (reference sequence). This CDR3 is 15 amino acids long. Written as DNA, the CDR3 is TGCGCCAGCAGCGACAACTCGGGACTAAACAATGAGCAGTTCTTC. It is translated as CASSDNSGLNNEQFF.

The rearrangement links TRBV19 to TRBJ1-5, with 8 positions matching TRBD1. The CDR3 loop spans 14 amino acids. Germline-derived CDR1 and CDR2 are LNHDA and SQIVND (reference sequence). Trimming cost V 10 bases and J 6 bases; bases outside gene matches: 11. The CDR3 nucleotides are TGTGCCACTAAACCCGGACAGGGAAGTCAGCCCCAGCATTTT. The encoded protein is CATKPGQGSQPQHF.

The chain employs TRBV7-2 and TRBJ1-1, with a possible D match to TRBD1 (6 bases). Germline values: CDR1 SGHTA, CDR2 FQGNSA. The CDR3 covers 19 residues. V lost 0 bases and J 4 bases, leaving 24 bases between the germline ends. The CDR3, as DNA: TGTGCCAGCAGCTTAGCCCTAGGGGGGGACCGATTCCGGATCACTGAAGCTTTCTTT. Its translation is CASSLALGGDRFRITEAFF.

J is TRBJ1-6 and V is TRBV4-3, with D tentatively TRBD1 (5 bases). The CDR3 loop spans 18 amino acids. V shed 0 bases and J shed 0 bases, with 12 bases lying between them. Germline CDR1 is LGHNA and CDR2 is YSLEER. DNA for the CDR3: TGCGCCAGCAGCCAAGATGTTCGGGGGAGCTCCTATAATTCACCCCTCCACTTT. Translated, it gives CASSQDVRGSSYNSPLHF.

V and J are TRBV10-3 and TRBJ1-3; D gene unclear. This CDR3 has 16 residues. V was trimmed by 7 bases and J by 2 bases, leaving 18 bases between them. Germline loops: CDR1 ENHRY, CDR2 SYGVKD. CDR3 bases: TGTGCCATCACCCCCGACCCTCAGAGGGCTGGAAACACCATATATTTT. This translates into CAITPDPQRAGNTIYF.

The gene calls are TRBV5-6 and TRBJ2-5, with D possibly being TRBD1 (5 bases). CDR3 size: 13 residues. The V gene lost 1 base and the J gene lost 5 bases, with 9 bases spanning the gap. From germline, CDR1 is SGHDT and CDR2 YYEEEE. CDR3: CASSLSQGETQYF. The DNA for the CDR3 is TGTGCCAGCAGCTTGAGTCAGGGTGAGACCCAGTACTTC.

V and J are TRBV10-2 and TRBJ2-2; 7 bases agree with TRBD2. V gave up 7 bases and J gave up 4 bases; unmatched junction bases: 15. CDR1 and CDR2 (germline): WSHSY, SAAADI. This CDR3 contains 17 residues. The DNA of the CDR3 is TGCGCCAGCACCAACCCGCTGGGGGGGTCGGGCACCGGGGAGCTGTTTTTT. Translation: CASTNPLGGSGTGELFF.

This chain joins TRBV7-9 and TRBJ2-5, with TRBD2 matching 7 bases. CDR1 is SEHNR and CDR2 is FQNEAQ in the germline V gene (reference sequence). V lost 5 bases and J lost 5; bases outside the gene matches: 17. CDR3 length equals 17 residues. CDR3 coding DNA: TGTGCCAGCAGCCATCTCCGGGAGGCATGGCAAGATGAGACCCAGTACTTC. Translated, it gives CASSHLREAWQDETQYF.

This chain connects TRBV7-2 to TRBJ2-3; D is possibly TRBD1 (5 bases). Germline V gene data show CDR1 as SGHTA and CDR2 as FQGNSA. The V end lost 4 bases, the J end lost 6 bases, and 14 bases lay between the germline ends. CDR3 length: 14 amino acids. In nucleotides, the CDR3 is TGTGCCAGCAGCTCCCAGGGATGGACGGATACGCAGTATTTT. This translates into CASSSQGWTDTQYF.

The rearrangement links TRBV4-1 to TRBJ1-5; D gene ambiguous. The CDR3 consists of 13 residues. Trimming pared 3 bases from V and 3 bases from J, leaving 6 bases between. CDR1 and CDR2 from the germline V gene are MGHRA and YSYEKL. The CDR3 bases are TGCGCCAGCAGCCAGAGTGTCAATCAGCCCCAGCATTTT. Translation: CASSQSVNQPQHF.

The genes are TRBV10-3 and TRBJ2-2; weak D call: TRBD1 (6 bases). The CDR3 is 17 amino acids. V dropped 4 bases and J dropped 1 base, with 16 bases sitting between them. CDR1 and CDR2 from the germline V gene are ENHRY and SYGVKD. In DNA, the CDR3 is TGTGCCATCAGTGCCTACTTGGCAGGGGAGAACACCGGGGAGCTGTTTTTT. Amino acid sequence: CAISAYLAGENTGELFF.

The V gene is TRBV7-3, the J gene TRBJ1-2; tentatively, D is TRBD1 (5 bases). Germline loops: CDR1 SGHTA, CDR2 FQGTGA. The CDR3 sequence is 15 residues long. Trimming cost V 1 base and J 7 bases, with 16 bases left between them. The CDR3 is CASSLSGGGARGYTF. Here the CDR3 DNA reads TGTGCCAGCAGCTTAAGTGGGGGAGGAGCTCGTGGCTACACCTTC.

This CDR3 is CASGAFPEGETQYF. The CDR3 bases are TGTGCTAGTGGTGCGTTCCCGGAGGGGGAGACCCAGTACTTC. The rearrangement links TRBV12-5 to TRBJ2-5; D perhaps matches TRBD2 (6 bases). The germline V gene encodes CDR1 LGHNT and CDR2 FRNRAP. Trimming cost V 5 bases and J 5 bases, with 15 bases left between them. This CDR3 contains 14 residues.